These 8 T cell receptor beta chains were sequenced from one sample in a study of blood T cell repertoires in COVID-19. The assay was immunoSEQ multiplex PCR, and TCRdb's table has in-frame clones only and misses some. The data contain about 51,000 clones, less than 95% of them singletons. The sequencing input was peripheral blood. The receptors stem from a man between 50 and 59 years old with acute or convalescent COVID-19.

This chain's CDR3 is CASSKDRGRLNTIYF. The DNA for the CDR3 is TGTGCCAGCAGCAAAGACAGGGGGCGATTAAACACCATATATTTT. The genes are TRBV28 and TRBJ1-3, with 10 bases matching TRBD1. Trimming removed 6 bases from V and 6 bases from J; junction bases left unmatched: 8. The V gene's germline CDR1 is MDHEN and CDR2 SYDVKM. The CDR3 length is 15 residues.

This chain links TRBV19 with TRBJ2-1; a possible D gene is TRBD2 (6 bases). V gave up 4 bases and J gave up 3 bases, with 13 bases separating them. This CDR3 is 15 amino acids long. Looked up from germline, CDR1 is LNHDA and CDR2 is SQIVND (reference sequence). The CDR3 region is CASSKGGVFYNEQFF. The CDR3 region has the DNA TGTGCCAGTAGTAAGGGCGGGGTGTTCTACAATGAGCAGTTCTTC.

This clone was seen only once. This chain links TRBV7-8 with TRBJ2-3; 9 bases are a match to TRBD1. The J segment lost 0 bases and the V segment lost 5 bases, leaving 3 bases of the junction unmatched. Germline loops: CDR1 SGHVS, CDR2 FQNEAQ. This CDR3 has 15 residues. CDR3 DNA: TGTGCCAGCAGCGCACAGGGGGCTAGCACAGATACGCAGTATTTT. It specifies CASSAQGASTDTQYF. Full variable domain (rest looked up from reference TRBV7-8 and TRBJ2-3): GAGVSQSPRYKVAKRGQDVALRCDPISGHVSLFWYQQALGQGPEFLTYFQNEAQLDKSGLPSDRFFAERPEGSVSTLKIQRTQQEDSAVYLCASSAQGASTDTQYFGPGTRLTVL.

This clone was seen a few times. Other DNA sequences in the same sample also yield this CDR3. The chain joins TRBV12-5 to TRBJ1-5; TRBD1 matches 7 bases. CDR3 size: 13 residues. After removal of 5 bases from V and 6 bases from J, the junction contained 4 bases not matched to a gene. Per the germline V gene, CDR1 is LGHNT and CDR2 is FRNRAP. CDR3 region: CASGPTGFQPQHF. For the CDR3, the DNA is TGTGCTAGTGGTCCGACAGGGTTTCAGCCCCAGCATTTT.

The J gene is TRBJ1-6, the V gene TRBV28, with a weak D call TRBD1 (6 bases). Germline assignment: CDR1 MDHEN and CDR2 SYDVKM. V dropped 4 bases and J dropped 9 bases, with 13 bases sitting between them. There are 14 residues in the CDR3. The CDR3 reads CASSSYRDTSPLHF. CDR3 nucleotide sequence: TGTGCCAGCAGTTCGTACAGGGATACTTCACCCCTCCACTTT.

Here the CDR3 DNA reads TGCGCCAGCAGCCAAGATCGACTAGCGGGGACAGATACGCAGTATTTT. Amino acid sequence: CASSQDRLAGTDTQYF. This chain uses TRBV4-1 with TRBJ2-3; 11 positions agree with TRBD2. The CDR3 runs 16 residues. The trim removed 0 bases at V and 3 bases at J, leaving 2 bases unmatched. Germline assignment: CDR1 MGHRA and CDR2 YSYEKL.

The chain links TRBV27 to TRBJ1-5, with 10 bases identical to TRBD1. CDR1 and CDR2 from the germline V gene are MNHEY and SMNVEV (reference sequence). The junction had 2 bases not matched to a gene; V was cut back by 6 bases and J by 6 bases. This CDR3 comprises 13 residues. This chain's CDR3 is CASRRQGAQPQHF. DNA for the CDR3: TGTGCCAGCAGACGACAGGGGGCTCAGCCCCAGCATTTT.

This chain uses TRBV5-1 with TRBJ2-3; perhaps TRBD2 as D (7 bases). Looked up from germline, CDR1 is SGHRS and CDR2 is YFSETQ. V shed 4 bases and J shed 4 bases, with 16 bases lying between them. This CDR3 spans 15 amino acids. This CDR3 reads CASSPDQGRADTQYF. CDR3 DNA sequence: TGCGCCAGCAGCCCGGACCAGGGGAGGGCAGATACGCAGTATTTT.